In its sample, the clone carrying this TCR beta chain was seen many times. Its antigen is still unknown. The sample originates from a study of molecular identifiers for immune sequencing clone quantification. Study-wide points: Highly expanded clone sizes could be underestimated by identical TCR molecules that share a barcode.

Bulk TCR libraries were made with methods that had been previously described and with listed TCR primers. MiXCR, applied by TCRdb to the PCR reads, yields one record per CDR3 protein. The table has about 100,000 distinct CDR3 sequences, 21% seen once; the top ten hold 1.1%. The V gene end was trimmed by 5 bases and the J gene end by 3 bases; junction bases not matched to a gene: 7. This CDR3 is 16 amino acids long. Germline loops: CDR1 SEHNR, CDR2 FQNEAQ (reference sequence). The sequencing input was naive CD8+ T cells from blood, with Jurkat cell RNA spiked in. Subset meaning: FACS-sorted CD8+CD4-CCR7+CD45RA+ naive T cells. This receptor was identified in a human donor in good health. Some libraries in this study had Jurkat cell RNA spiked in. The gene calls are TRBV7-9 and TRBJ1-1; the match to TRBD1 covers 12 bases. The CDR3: CASSPPGQGADTEAFF. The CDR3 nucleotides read TGTGCCAGCAGCCCGCCGGGACAGGGGGCCGACACTGAAGCTTTCTTT.